This TCR beta chain derives from a study of T-cell reconstitution after alpha-beta-depleted transplantation in children. Study results and limitations: For some patients, TCRbeta diversity was high at day 60 because of recipient T cells and thymic progenitors that survived. Counts and diversity of T cells one year after transplant came mostly from newly produced T cells. The study reportedly traced alpha-beta T cells about two months after transplant to several hundred expanded graft clones.

The TCRbeta library incorporated unique molecular identifiers. TCRdb re-called the PCR reads through MiXCR, storing one row per CDR3 protein. The sample includes more than 500,000 distinct CDR3 sequences, 9.5% to 12% of them seen just once. Concerning this clonotype itself: Its cognate antigen is unknown.

V was cut by 6 bases and J by 6 bases, with 12 bases left in between. From germline, CDR1 is KGHSH and CDR2 LQKENI. CDR3 length: 13 residues. The chain links TRBV18 to TRBJ2-1, with unresolved D. The sequencing here drew on PBMCs, mostly from graft donor cells, taken 180 days after TCRalphabeta/CD19-depleted stem cell transplant. The receptor's source is a female patient between 2 and 15 years old who had a stem cell transplant for aplastic anemia, so the T cells may come from the graft donor. The CDR3 protein is CASSSGPGNEQFF. Here the CDR3 DNA reads TGTGCCAGCTCGTCCGGGCCGGGCAATGAGCAGTTCTTC.